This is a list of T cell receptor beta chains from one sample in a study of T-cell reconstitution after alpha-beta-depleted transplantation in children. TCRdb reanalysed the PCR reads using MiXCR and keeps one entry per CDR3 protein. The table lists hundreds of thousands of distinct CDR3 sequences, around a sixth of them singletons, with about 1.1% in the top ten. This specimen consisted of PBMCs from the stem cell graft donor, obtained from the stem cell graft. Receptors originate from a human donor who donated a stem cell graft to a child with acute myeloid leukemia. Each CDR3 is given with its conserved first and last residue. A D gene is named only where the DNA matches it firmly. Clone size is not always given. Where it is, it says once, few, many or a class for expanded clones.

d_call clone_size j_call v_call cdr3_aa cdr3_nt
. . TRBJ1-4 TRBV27 CASSPQARGEKLFF TGTGCCAGCAGTCCGCAGGCGAGGGGTGAAAAACTGTTTTTT
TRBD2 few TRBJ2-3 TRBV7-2 CASNVLAGGPTDTQYF TGTGCCAGCAACGTCCTAGCGGGGGGGCCCACAGATACGCAGTATTTT
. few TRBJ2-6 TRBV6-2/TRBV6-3 CASEKAGANVLTF TGTGCCAGCGAAAAAGCTGGGGCCAACGTCCTGACTTTC
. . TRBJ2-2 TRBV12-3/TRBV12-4 CACRGAGPTANTGELFF TGTGCCTGCAGGGGGGCGGGACCGACCGCGAACACCGGGGAGCTGTTTTTT
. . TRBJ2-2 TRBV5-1 CASLTDTGELFF TGCGCCAGCCTCACAGACACCGGGGAGCTGTTTTTT
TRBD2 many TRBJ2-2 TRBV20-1 CSARLGRGTGELFF TGCAGTGCTAGGTTAGGGAGGGGCACCGGGGAGCTGTTTTTT
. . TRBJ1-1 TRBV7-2 CASSDEGYTEAFF TGTGCCAGCAGCGACGAAGGGTACACTGAAGCTTTCTTT
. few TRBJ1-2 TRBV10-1 CASSESRGDGYTF TGCGCCAGCAGTGAGTCGCGGGGCGATGGCTACACCTTC
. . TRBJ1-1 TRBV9 CASSAGGGEAFF TGTGCCAGCAGCGCCGGGGGGGGTGAAGCTTTCTTT
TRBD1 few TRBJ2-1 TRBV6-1 CASRTRQGSSYNEQFF TGTGCCAGCAGGACGAGACAGGGGAGCTCCTACAATGAGCAGTTCTTC
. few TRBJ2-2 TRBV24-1 CATAPRTNTGELFF TGTGCCACCGCTCCCAGGACGAACACCGGGGAGCTGTTTTTT
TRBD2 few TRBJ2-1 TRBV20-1 CSARDKGLAGGWGSEQFF TGCAGTGCTAGAGATAAGGGACTAGCGGGGGGCTGGGGGAGTGAGCAGTTCTTC
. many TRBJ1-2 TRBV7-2 CASRLGEGFYGYTF TGTGCCAGCAGACTAGGGGAGGGCTTCTATGGCTACACCTTC
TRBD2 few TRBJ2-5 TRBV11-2 CASSPGGNVETQYF TGTGCCAGCAGCCCGGGGGGTAATGTAGAGACCCAGTACTTC
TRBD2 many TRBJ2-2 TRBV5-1 CASRETSGLAGELFF TGCGCCAGCAGGGAGACTAGCGGGCTTGCAGGGGAGCTGTTTTTT
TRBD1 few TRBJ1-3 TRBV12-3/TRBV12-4 CASSSPGGWDTIYF TGTGCCAGCAGTTCACCAGGGGGCTGGGACACCATATATTTT
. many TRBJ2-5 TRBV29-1 CSVRGQETQYF TGCAGCGTAAGGGGACAAGAGACCCAGTACTTC
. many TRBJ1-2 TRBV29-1 CSDDGYTF TGCAGCGACGACGGCTACACCTTC
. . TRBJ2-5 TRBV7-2 CASSLVGPGAETQYF TGTGCCAGCAGCTTAGTTGGGCCGGGGGCAGAGACCCAGTACTTC
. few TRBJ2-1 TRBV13 CASNVGNEQFF TGTGCCAGCAACGTGGGTAATGAGCAGTTCTTC
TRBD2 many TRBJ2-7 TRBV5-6 CASSLAYLADEQYF TGTGCCAGCAGCTTGGCGTATCTAGCGGACGAGCAGTACTTC
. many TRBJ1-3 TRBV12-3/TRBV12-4 CASSHDRVSGNTIYF TGTGCCAGCAGTCACGACCGAGTCTCTGGAAACACCATATATTTT
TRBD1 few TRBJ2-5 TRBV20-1 CSLTPEGAKKETQYF TGCAGTCTGACCCCCGAGGGGGCGAAGAAAGAGACCCAGTACTTC
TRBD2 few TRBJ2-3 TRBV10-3 CAIRAGLAGYPDTQYF TGTGCCATCAGAGCCGGACTAGCGGGGTATCCAGATACGCAGTATTTT
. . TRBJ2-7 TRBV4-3 CASSQAPRGGYYEQYF TGCGCCAGCAGCCAAGCCCCTCGGGGTGGTTATTACGAGCAGTACTTC
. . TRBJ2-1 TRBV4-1 CASSQDLGPPSYNEQFF TGCGCCAGCAGCCAAGATCTGGGCCCACCCTCCTACAATGAGCAGTTCTTC
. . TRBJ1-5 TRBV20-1 CSAREGFYSNQPQHF TGCAGTGCTAGAGAGGGGTTTTATAGCAATCAGCCCCAGCATTTT
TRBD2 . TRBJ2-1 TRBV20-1 CSAASLAGGDHDEQFF TGCAGTGCCGCCTCTTTAGCGGGGGGGGATCACGATGAGCAGTTCTTC
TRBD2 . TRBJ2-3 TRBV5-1 CASKRERGHLGDTQYF TGCGCCAGCAAGAGGGAGCGGGGCCATTTAGGGGATACGCAGTATTTT
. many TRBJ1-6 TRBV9 CASDGPNSPLHF TGTGCCAGCGATGGCCCCAATTCACCCCTCCACTTT
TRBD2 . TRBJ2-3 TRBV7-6 CASSLALKLAGLDTQYF TGTGCCAGCAGCTTAGCGCTTAAACTAGCGGGACTCGATACGCAGTATTTT
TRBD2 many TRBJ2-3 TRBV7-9 CASSLRRGGTDTQYF TGTGCCAGCAGCTTACGGCGGGGGGGCACAGATACGCAGTATTTT
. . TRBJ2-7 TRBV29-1 CSARVSNKQYF TGCAGCGCCAGGGTTTCCAACAAGCAGTACTTC
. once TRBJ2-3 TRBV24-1 CATSDGGWGSTDTQYF TGTGCCACCAGTGATGGCGGATGGGGGAGCACAGATACGCAGTATTTT
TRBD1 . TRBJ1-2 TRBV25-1 CASSGQGAHTF TGTGCCAGCAGTGGTCAGGGGGCGCACACCTTC
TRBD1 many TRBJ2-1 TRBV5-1 CASSLGQSVNEQFF TGCGCCAGCAGCCTGGGACAGTCCGTCAATGAGCAGTTCTTC
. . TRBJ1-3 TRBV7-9 CASSLIISGNTIYF TGTGCCAGCAGCTTAATTATCTCTGGAAACACCATATATTTT
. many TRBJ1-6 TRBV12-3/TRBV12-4 CASSLGGGSYSPLHF TGTGCCAGCAGTTTGGGTGGGGGATCCTATTCACCCCTCCACTTT
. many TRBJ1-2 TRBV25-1 CASSDGPTKGYTF TGTGCCAGCAGCGACGGTCCCACCAAGGGCTACACCTTC
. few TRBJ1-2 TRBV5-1 CASSLTPGVWPNGYTF TGCGCCAGCAGCTTGACCCCAGGTGTCTGGCCGAATGGCTACACCTTC
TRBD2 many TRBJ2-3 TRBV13 CASTGLAGDTQYF TGTGCCAGCACAGGACTAGCAGGAGATACGCAGTATTTT
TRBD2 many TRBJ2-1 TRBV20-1 CSAYSGGLNNEQFF TGCAGTGCTTATAGCGGGGGGCTCAACAATGAGCAGTTCTTC
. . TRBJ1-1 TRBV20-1 CSARDRSSTYTEAFF TGCAGTGCTAGAGATCGGAGCAGCACCTACACTGAAGCTTTCTTT
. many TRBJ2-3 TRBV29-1 CSVEGGIVTDTQYF TGCAGCGTTGAAGGGGGGATAGTCACAGATACGCAGTATTTT
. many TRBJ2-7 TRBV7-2 CASSLAGGISYEQYF TGTGCCAGCAGCTTAGCTGGCGGGATCTCCTACGAGCAGTACTTC
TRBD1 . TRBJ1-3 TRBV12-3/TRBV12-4 CASSTITGTGIGNTIYF TGTGCCAGCAGTACTATTACCGGGACAGGGATTGGAAACACCATATATTTT
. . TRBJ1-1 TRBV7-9 CASRPRPNTEAFF TGTGCCAGCAGACCAAGACCGAACACTGAAGCTTTCTTT
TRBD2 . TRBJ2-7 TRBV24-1 CATSDLAGTSGVFWTTYEQYF TGTGCCACCAGTGACCTTGCCGGAACTAGCGGGGTTTTTTGGACCACCTACGAGCAGTACTTC
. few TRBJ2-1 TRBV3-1 CASSQISYNEQFF TGTGCCAGCAGTCAGATCTCCTACAATGAGCAGTTCTTC
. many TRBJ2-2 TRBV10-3 CAISSGNTGELFF TGTGCCATCAGTTCTGGTAACACCGGGGAGCTGTTTTTT